This T cell receptor beta chain was sequenced during a study of blood T cell repertoires in COVID-19. The wider study: The United States, Italy and Spain were the sources of the acute and convalescent COVID-19 samples.

Trimming took off 8 bases at V and 2 bases at J, with 10 bases between the two ends. This CDR3 comprises 13 residues. Germline V CDR1 and CDR2: KGHSH, LQKENI. Libraries were prepared by immunoSEQ multiplex PCR; TCRdb keeps only in-frame clonotypes and omits some of them. The table has 150,000 to 200,000 clones, less than 85% seen once. The origin of this receptor is a woman over 75 with active or convalescent COVID-19. V usage is TRBV18 and J usage is TRBJ2-1; D remains ambiguous. Sequencing was done on a sample of peripheral blood. The CDR3 nucleotides read TGTGCCAGCCGAAGCTCCACCTACAATGAGCAGTTCTTC. It encodes CASRSSTYNEQFF. Supplemented by reference TRBV18 and TRBJ2-1, the full variable domain reads NAGVMQNPRHLVRRRGQEARLRCSPMKGHSHVYWYRQLPEEGLKFMVYLQKENIIDESGMPKERFSAEFPKEGPSILRIQQVVRGDSAAYFCASRSSTYNEQFFGPGTRLTVL.